Each of the 10 T cell receptor beta chains below was sequenced from the same sample in a study of regulatory T cells in long-lasting Graves disease. Time point meaning: newly diagnosed GD, antithyroid drugs for less than 3 months. Following extraction of RNA from PBMCs, that RNA was used to make the TCR library. CDR3 regions were amplified by Arm-PCR using iRepertoire HTBI primers to build TCR beta libraries. TCRdb reanalysed the multiplex PCR reads using MiXCR and keeps one entry per CDR3 protein. The repertoire holds hundreds of thousands of distinct CDR3 sequences, with approximately 15% as singletons. These same data were also listed under a study on T cells in Graves' hyperthyroidism and ophthalmopathy.

Source: peripheral blood mononuclear cells (PBMCs), taken at new diagnosis, from a patient treated with antithyroid drugs. Source of these receptors: a middle-aged man with Graves disease.

This clonotype was seen a handful of times. The chain couples TRBV5-1 to TRBJ1-4; D gene unclear. Germline lookup yields CDR1 SGHRS and CDR2 YFSETQ. The length of the CDR3 is 14 residues. V was clipped by 1 base and J by 5 bases, with 9 bases between them. The CDR3 DNA follows: TGCGCCAGCAGCTTGACAACTCCAAATGAAAAACTGTTTTTT. This encodes CASSLTTPNEKLFF.

Comment on this clonotype: This may be a read error, as it is one base from a much larger clone. CDR3: CASSFDPGNEQCF. The CDR3 DNA is TGTGCCAGCAGTTTTGATCCCGGCAATGAGCAGTGCTTC. The chain links TRBV27 to TRBJ2-1, with unresolved D. The CDR3 has 13 residues. Germline V CDR1 and CDR2: MNHEY, SMNVEV (reference sequence).

The rearrangement uses TRBV20-1 and TRBJ2-1, with a weak D call TRBD2 (7 bases). Germline CDR1 is DFQATT and CDR2 is SNEGSKA (reference sequence). V was pared by 6 bases and J by 4 bases, with 22 bases between. This CDR3 region has 16 residues. The CDR3 DNA is TGCAGTGCAAGGGGGAGGGCGGGGGCCAAGTACAATGAGCAGTTCTTC. Protein product: CSARGRAGAKYNEQFF.

This clonotype was recorded many times. The chain has TRBV3-1 and TRBJ2-1, with D hard to call. Between the trimmed V and J ends, which lost 4 bases and 0 bases, there was a span of 10 bases. Germline lookup yields CDR1 LGHDT and CDR2 YNNKEL (reference sequence). This CDR3 has 15 residues. This CDR3 is CASSLRMGSYNEQFF. CDR3 sequence (DNA): TGTGCCAGCAGCCTCAGAATGGGCTCCTACAATGAGCAGTTCTTC.

This clonotype was picked up many times. This rearrangement joins TRBV28 to TRBJ2-7; 9 positions agree with TRBD1. CDR3 length: 16 residues. The germline V gene encodes CDR1 MDHEN and CDR2 SYDVKM. V lost 5 bases to trimming and J lost 2 bases; unmatched junction nucleotides: 10. The CDR3 protein is CASSSTGGPPPYEQYF. The CDR3 DNA is TGTGCCAGCAGTAGCACAGGGGGCCCTCCACCCTACGAGCAGTACTTC.

This clonotype was counted only a few times. This chain links TRBV20-1 with TRBJ2-7; TRBD2 matches at 9 bases. Germline loops: CDR1 DFQATT, CDR2 SNEGSKA (reference sequence). The CDR3 runs to 14 residues. Unmatched junction bases numbered 7, after V lost 4 bases and J lost 3 bases. The CDR3 bases are TGCAGTGCTATTAGCGGGGGAGCAAACTACGAGCAGTACTTC. This encodes CSAISGGANYEQYF.

This clonotype was seen many times. The V gene is TRBV3-1, the J gene TRBJ1-6; 9 bases match TRBD1. This CDR3 spans 17 amino acids. Germline CDR1 and CDR2: LGHDT and YNNKEL (reference sequence). The trim removed 3 bases at V and 9 bases at J, leaving 12 bases unmatched. Here the CDR3 reads CASSHDRGWASGSPLHF. The CDR3 DNA is TGTGCCAGCAGCCACGACAGGGGGTGGGCATCCGGTTCACCCCTCCACTTT.

This clonotype was observed many times. This chain joins TRBV6-1 and TRBJ1-1; no definite D call. The CDR3 is 14 residues long. V gave up 6 bases and J gave up 4 bases, with 15 bases separating them. CDR1 is MNHNS and CDR2 is SASEGT in the germline V gene. CDR3 residues: CASRRTLGGTEAFF. CDR3 bases: TGTGCCAGCAGAAGGACTCTCGGCGGCACTGAAGCTTTCTTT.

This clonotype was seen a handful of times. V and J are TRBV5-4 and TRBJ2-7; TRBD1 or TRBD2 may be the D gene (5 bases each). This CDR3 contains 12 residues. Per the germline V gene, CDR1 is SGHNT and CDR2 is YYREEE (reference sequence). V was clipped by 3 bases and J by 7 bases, with 11 bases between them. CDR3 coding DNA: TGTGCCAGCAGCTGGGGGACCGCTGAGCAGTACTTC. Translated, it gives CASSWGTAEQYF.

The chain joins TRBV9 to TRBJ1-5; the D is unclear. V lost 0 bases, J lost 9 bases, and 13 bases lay in between. There are 14 residues in the CDR3. Per the germline V gene, CDR1 is SGDLS and CDR2 is YYNGEE. Here the CDR3 DNA reads TGTGCCAGCAGCGTAGATCCAGCCGAGGGGCCCCAGCATTTT. Translating it yields CASSVDPAEGPQHF. The full variable domain, completed using reference TRBV9 and TRBJ1-5, is DSGVTQTPKHLITATGQRVTLRCSPRSGDLSVYWYQQSLDQGLQFLIQYYNGEERAKGNILERFSAQQFPDLHSELNLSSLELGDSALYFCASSVDPAEGPQHFGDGTRLSIL.